The entry below gives a single TCR beta chain sequence along with its context. Its antigen remains undetermined. Base qualities are not recorded, but no much larger clone differs from it by a single base. The CDR3 starts with the cysteine, ends with the phenylalanine, and has 16 residues. Of the read, only the CDR3 DNA is kept; its 48 bases are in frame from base 1. CDR1 and CDR2 were assigned from the germline V gene (reference sequence) as LGHDT and YNNKEL. V has 2 bases trimmed and J has 6 bases trimmed; junction bases matching no gene number 5. This record comes from a study of blood T cell repertoires in COVID-19 (dated by TCRdb to the early 2020s). Describing the broader study: Samples from collaborators originated in the United States, Italy and Spain and spanned both the acute and convalescent phases of COVID-19. The prospective study material was composed of cDNA or gDNA derived from T cells, B-cell-depleted T cells, or PBMCs. The dataset comprised deeply sampled blood TCRbeta repertoires from subjects exposed to, actively infected with, or recovered from COVID-19. A freely available public database, intended as a resource for researchers studying the immune response to SARS-CoV-2, is where the repertoires were released. The samples were drawn from two sources: the first 160 participants of the ongoing ImmuneRACE study, and 1,000 to 1,500 subjects contributed by 6 global collaborators. A de-identified subject ID, COVID-19 status, age in years and sex were almost always included in the sample metadata. HLA class I and class II types, where available, came from metadata supplied by the sample provider rather than from assay-based typing.

TCRbeta CDR3 regions were amplified from genomic DNA using the immunoSEQ Assay, a bias-controlled multiplex PCR. The paper's data handling went like this. The number of nucleated cells in each sample was estimated from the amplification of reference gene primers within the assay. Sequence reads were collapsed and filtered to measure the absolute abundance of every unique TCRbeta CDR3 rearrangement. For each sample, productive Simpson clonality was calculated by taking the square root of Simpson's diversity index across productive rearrangements. TCRdb holds this immuneACCESS table with in-frame rearrangements only. Some clones are missing; in checked studies, unresolved V genes explain under half, and the rest has no known cause. V and J calls and clone size are those listed in that table; D and trimming were worked out from the DNA. Here the sample has 200,000 or so clones; more than 70% occur a single time. The ten biggest clones cover roughly a sixth of the sample.

What the study reported, not specific to this receptor: The amount of clinical and demographic metadata varied by source and participant and was provided uncurated.

At one collaborating source in Seattle, patients were enrolled during active infection and were followed longitudinally through the course of disease. Whole blood was collected in K2EDTA tubes by collaborating institutions according to the institutions' own protocols. For TCRbeta analysis, collaborators shipped samples in one of three forms: frozen whole blood, isolated PBMCs, or DNA extracted from either of those sample types. The receptor's source is a man aged 50 or older with COVID-19, enrolled during active disease. The material sequenced was peripheral blood. The V and J segments used are TRBV3-1 (or the pseudogene TRBV3-2) and TRBJ2-2, and 11 junction bases match TRBD1. The nucleotide sequence reads as follows: TGTGCCAGCAGCCAACCGGGACAGGGGGTATCCGGGGAGCTGTTTTTT. The translation is CASSQPGQGVSGELFF.